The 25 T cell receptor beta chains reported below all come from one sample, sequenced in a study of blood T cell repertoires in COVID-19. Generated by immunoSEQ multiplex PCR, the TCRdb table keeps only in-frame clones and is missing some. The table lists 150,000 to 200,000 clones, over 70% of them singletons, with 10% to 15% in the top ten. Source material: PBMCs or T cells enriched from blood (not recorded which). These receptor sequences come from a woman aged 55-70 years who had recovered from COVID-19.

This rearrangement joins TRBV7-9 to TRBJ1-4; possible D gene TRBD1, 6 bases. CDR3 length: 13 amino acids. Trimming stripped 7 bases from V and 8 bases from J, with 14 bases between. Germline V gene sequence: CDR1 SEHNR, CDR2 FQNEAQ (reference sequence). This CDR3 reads CASKDSSWEKLFF. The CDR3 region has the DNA TGTGCCAGCAAGGACAGCTCTTGGGAAAAACTGTTTTTT.

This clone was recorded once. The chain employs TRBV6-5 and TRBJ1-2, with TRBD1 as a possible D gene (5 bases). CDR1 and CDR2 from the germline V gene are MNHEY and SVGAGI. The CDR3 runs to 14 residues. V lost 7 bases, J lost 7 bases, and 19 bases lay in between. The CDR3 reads CASTIPGGLGGYTF. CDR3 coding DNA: TGTGCCAGCACTATCCCCGGGGGTCTTGGTGGCTACACCTTC.

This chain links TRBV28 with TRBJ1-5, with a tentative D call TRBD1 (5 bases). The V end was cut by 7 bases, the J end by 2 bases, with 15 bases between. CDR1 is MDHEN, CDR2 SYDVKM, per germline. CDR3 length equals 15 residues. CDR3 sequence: CASNSGYTGNQPQHF. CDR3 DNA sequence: TGTGCCAGCAATTCAGGGTATACCGGCAATCAGCCCCAGCATTTT.

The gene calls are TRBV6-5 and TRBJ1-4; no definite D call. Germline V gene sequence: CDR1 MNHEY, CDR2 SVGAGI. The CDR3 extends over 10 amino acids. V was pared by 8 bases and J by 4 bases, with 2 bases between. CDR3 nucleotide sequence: TGTGCCAGCCTTAATGAAAAACTGTTTTTT. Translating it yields CASLNEKLFF.

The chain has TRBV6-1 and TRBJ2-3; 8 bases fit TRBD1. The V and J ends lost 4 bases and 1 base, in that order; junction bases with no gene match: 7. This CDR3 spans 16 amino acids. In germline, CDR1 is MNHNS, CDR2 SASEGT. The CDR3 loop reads CASSGGMGQGTDTQYF. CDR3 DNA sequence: TGTGCCAGCAGTGGCGGGATGGGACAGGGCACAGATACGCAGTATTTT.

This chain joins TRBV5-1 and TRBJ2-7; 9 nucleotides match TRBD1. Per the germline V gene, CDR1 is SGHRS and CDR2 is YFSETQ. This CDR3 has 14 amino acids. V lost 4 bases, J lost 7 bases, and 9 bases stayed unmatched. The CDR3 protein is CASSVRDREGEQYF. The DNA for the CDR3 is TGCGCCAGCAGCGTCCGGGACAGGGAAGGGGAGCAGTACTTC.

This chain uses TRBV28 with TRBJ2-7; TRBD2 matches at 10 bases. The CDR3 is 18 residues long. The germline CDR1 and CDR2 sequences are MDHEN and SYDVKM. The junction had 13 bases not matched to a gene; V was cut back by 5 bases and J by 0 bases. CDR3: CASSLAGAGYSFSYEQYF. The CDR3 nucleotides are TGTGCCAGCAGTCTAGCGGGAGCGGGATATTCTTTCTCCTACGAGCAGTACTTC.

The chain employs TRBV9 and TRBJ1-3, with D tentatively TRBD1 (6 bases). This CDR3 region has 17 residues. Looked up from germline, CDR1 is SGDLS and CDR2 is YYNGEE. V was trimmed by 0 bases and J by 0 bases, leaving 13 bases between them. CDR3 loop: CASSVEGQQSSGNTIYF. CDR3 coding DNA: TGTGCCAGCAGCGTAGAGGGACAACAGAGCTCTGGAAACACCATATATTTT.

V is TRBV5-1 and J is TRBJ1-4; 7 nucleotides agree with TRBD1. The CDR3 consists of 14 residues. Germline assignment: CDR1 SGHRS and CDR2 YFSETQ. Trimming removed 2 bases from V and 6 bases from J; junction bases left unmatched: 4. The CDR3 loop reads CASSFQGQHEKLFF. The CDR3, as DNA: TGCGCCAGCAGCTTCCAGGGACAGCATGAAAAACTGTTTTTT.

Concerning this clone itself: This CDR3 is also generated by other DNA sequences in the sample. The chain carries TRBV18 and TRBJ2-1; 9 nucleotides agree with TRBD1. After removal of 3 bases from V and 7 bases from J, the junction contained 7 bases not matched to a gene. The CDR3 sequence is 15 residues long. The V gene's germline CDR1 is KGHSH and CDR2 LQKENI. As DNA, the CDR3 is TGTGCCAGCTCACCTTTACAGGGGGCGGGTAATGAGCAGTTCTTC. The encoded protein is CASSPLQGAGNEQFF.

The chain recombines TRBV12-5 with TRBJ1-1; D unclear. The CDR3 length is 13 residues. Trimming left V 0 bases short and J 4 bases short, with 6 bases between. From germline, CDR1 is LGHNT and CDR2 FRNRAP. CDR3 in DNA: TGTGCTAGTGGTTTGGTGCGGTTCACTGAAGCTTTCTTT. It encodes CASGLVRFTEAFF.

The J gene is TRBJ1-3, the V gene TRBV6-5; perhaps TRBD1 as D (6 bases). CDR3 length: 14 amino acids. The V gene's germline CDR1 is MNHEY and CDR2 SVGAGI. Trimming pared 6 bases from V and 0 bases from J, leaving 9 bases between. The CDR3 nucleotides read TGTGCCAGCAGGCGACAGGTCTCTGGAAACACCATATATTTT. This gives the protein CASRRQVSGNTIYF.

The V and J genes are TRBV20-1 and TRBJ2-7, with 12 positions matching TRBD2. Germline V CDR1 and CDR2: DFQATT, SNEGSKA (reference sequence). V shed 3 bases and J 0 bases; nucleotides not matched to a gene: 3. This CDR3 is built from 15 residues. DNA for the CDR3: TGCAGTGCTAGTGGACTAGCGGGGAGCTCCTACGAGCAGTACTTC. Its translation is CSASGLAGSSYEQYF.

In DNA form, the CDR3 reads TGTGCCAGCAGCTTAGAGGCGGGGGTTTGGGGCTACACCTTC. Translated, it gives CASSLEAGVWGYTF. V usage is TRBV7-8 and J usage is TRBJ1-2; D is perhaps TRBD1 (5 bases). CDR3 length: 14 residues. Germline V lookup: CDR1 SGHVS, CDR2 FQNEAQ. The V gene lost 1 base and the J gene lost 8 bases, with 14 bases spanning the gap.

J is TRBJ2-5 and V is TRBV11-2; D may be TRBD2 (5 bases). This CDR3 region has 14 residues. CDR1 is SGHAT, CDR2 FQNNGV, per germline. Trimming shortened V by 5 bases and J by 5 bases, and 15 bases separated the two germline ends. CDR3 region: CASSLTGGWETQYF. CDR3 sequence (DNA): TGTGCCAGCAGCCTGACGGGCGGGTGGGAGACCCAGTACTTC.

CDR3 bases: TGTGCCAGTAGTCCCCCACTACGGCCCAATGAGCAGTTCTTC. This translates into CASSPPLRPNEQFF. V usage is TRBV19 and J usage is TRBJ2-1, with D hard to call. The CDR3 sequence is 14 residues long. Germline V gives CDR1 LNHDA, CDR2 SQIVND (reference sequence). V lost 5 bases and J 6 bases, leaving 14 bases between the germline ends.

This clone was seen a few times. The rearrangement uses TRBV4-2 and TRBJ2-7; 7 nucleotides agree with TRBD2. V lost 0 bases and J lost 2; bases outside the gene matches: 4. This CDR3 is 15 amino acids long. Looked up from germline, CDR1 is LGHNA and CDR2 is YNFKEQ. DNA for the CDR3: TGTGCCAGCAGCCAAGATGCTAGCGGAACCTACGAGCAGTACTTC. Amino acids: CASSQDASGTYEQYF.

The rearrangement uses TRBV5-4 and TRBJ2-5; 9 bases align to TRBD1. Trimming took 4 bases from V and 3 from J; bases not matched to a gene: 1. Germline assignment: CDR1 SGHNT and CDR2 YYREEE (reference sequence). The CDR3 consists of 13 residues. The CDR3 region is CASSRTGEETQYF. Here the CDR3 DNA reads TGTGCCAGCAGCCGGACAGGGGAAGAGACCCAGTACTTC.

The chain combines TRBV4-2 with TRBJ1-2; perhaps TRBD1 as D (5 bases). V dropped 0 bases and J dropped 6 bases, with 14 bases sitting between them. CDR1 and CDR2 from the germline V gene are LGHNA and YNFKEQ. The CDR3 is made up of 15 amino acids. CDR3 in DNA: TGTGCCAGCAGCCAAGATAAGGGGTATGGGGATGGCTACACCTTC. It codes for CASSQDKGYGDGYTF.

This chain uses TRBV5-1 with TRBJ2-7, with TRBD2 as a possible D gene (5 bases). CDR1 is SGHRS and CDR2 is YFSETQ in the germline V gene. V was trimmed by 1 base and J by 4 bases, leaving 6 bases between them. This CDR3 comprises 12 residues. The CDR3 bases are TGCGCCAGCAGCTTGAGCGGATACGAGCAGTACTTC. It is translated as CASSLSGYEQYF. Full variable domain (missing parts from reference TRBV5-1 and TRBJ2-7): KAGVTQTPRYLIKTRGQQVTLSCSPISGHRSVSWYQQTPGQGLQFLFEYFSETQRNKGNFPGRFSGRQFSNSRSEMNVSTLELGDSALYLCASSLSGYEQYFGPGTRLTVT.

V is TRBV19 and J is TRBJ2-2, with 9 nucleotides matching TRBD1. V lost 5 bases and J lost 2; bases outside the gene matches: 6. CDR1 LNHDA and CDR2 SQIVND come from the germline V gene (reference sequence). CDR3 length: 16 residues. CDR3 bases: TGTGCCAGTAGTCCTAGGACAGGGGCTAACACCGGGGAGCTGTTTTTT. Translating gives CASSPRTGANTGELFF.

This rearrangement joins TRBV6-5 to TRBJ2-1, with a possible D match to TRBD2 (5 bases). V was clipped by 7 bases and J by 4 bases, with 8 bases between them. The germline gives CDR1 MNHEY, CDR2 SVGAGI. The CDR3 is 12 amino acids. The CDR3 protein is CASTAAYNEQFF. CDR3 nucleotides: TGTGCCAGCACAGCGGCGTACAATGAGCAGTTCTTC.

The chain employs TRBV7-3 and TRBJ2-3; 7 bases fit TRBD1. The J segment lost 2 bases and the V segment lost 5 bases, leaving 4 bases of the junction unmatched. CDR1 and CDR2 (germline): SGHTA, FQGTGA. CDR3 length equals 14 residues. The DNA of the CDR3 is TGTGCCAGCAGCATGGGACAGCACACAGATACGCAGTATTTT. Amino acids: CASSMGQHTDTQYF.

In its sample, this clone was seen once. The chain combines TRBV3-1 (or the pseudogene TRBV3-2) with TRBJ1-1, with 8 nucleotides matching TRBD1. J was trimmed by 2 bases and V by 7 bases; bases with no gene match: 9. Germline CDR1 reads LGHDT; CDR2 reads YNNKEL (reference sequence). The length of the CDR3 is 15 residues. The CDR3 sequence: CASIRSTGGNTEAFF. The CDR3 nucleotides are TGTGCCAGCATTCGATCCACAGGGGGTAACACTGAAGCTTTCTTT.

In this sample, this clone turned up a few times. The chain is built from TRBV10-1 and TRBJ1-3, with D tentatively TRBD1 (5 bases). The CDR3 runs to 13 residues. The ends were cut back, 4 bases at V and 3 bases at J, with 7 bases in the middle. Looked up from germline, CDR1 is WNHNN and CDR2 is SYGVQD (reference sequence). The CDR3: CASSGTLGNTIYF. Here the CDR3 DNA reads TGCGCCAGCAGTGGGACACTTGGAAACACCATATATTTT.